A selection of T cell receptor beta chains follows, all from one sample in a study of blood T cell repertoires in COVID-19. Produced via immunoSEQ multiplex PCR; TCRdb's table is partial and in-frame only. This repertoire shows 150,000 to 200,000 clones, about 88% found once; its top ten account for approximately 2.1%. The sequenced sample was peripheral blood. The receptors stem from a man aged 70 or older with active or convalescent COVID-19. Each CDR3 is given with its conserved first and last residue. The D gene is left open where the match is weak.

J	V	D	CDR3
TRBJ1-6	TRBV19	-	CASSKEGGTMNSPLHF
TRBJ2-1	TRBV7-9	-	CASSPRGARANEQFF
TRBJ2-3	TRBV5-4	TRBD2	CASSPGTSRTDTQYF
TRBJ2-7	TRBV7-2	TRBD2	CASSLALAGVGGEQYF
TRBJ2-3	TRBV18	TRBD1	CASSPRGDTQYF
TRBJ2-3	TRBV6-2/TRBV6-3	-	CASSYTSRGKNTDTQYF
TRBJ2-3	TRBV5-1	TRBD1	CASSDQPRGQGPDTQYF
TRBJ2-1	TRBV6-6	-	CASSPLRNEQFF
TRBJ2-3	TRBV7-2	-	CASSKRWGADTQYF
TRBJ1-2	TRBV5-1	-	CASSLGQGIDNYGYTF
TRBJ2-3	TRBV10-3	TRBD1	CATHTGGSQYF
TRBJ2-7	TRBV6-2/TRBV6-3	TRBD2	CASSRLAGHYEQYF
TRBJ1-3	TRBV6-5	-	CASILGGNTIYF
TRBJ1-2	TRBV6-4	-	CASSDRGYGYTF
TRBJ2-3	TRBV14	TRBD2	CASSRRLAGTDTQYF
TRBJ1-2	TRBV19	-	CASLRTADYLWGYTF
TRBJ1-6	TRBV27	TRBD1	CASSKGQGRRNSPLHF
TRBJ2-3	TRBV11-2	TRBD2	CASSFLAGGPFGDTQYF
TRBJ2-3	TRBV14	-	CASSPERTDTQYF
TRBJ1-5	TRBV28	-	CASSLLPYQPQHF
TRBJ1-5	TRBV6-2/TRBV6-3	-	CASSPGGPNQPQHF
TRBJ1-4	TRBV19	TRBD1	CASRSGQGFEKLFF
TRBJ1-3	TRBV7-2	-	CASSLSSISGNTIYF
TRBJ2-2	TRBV30	-	CAWSRGNTGELFF
TRBJ1-5	TRBV19	-	CASSMEVNQPQHF
TRBJ2-5	TRBV6-2/TRBV6-3	-	CASSFPRVSNPTQYF
TRBJ2-3	TRBV28	TRBD2	CASSSTRGGMRDTQYF
TRBJ2-3	TRBV7-6	-	CASSPTRTQYF
TRBJ2-1	TRBV9	TRBD2	CASSATGLEKNEQFF
TRBJ2-2	TRBV6-5	TRBD2	CASRKLAVTGELFF
TRBJ2-7	TRBV18	-	CASSPPLGPNEQYF
TRBJ2-2	TRBV14	-	CASSQVQGTGELFF
TRBJ1-2	TRBV6-5	TRBD1	CATNHRGGGYTF
TRBJ2-1	TRBV24-1	TRBD2	CATSDSTAGAGANNEQFF
TRBJ2-5	TRBV5-6	TRBD2	CASSWRGGPGLETQYF
TRBJ1-6	TRBV2	-	CASNRISYNSPLHF
TRBJ2-3	TRBV11-3	-	CASGVDSTDTQYF
TRBJ1-2	TRBV28	-	CASSLYSGYTF
TRBJ2-2	TRBV11-3	TRBD1	CASTLIDRDRGNTGELFF
TRBJ2-1	TRBV7-9	-	CASSLSTRGNEQFF
TRBJ2-2	TRBV5-1	-	CASSPGLVTGELFF
TRBJ2-7	TRBV12-3/TRBV12-4	-	CASSLGQIYEQYF
TRBJ2-7	TRBV28	TRBD1	CASSLAGTGAREQYF
TRBJ1-2	TRBV28	-	CASSSGVGYTF
TRBJ2-1	TRBV7-2	TRBD2	CASSLAGTSNEQFF
TRBJ1-2	TRBV9	-	CASSPASGRYGYTF
TRBJ2-3	TRBV5-1	-	CASSLTASTTDTQYF
TRBJ2-7	TRBV27	-	CASSSSAYEQYF
TRBJ2-5	TRBV20-1	TRBD2	CSVSPAGTQETQYF
TRBJ2-1	TRBV9	-	CASSVASLGVGSNEQFF
TRBJ1-5	TRBV7-9	-	CASSPRRGETVNQPQHF
TRBJ2-1	TRBV5-8	-	CASSQGHAAYNEQFF
TRBJ2-5	TRBV7-2	-	CASSLAGGRETQYF